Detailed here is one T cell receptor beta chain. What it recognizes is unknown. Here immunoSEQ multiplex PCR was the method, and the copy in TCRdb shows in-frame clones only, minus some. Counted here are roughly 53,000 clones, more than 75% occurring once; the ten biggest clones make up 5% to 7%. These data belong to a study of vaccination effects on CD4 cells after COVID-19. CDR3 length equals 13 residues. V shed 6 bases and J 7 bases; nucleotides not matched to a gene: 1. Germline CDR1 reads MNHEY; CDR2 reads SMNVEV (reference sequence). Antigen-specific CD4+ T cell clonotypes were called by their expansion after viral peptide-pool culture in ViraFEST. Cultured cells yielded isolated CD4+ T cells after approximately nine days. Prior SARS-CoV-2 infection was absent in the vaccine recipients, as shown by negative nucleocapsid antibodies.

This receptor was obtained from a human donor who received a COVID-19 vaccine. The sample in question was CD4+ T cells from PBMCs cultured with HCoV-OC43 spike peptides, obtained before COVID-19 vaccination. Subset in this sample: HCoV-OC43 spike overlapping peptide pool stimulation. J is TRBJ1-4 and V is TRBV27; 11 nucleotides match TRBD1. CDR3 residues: CASRGTGGEKLFF. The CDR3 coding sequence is TGTGCCAGCAGAGGGACAGGGGGTGAAAAACTGTTTTTT.